This T cell receptor (beta chain) was recovered during a study of cytomegalovirus exposure and HLA in healthy donors. General study points: Immune exposure data for these donors was limited to CMV serostatus.

Researchers ran the PCR with 60 Vbeta and 13 Jbeta primers. The assay was immunoSEQ multiplex PCR, and TCRdb's table has in-frame clones only and misses some. The table includes roughly 170,000 clones, approximately 78% detected once. Trimming took 0 bases from V and 13 from J, leaving 13 bases between them. CDR1 and CDR2 (germline): SGHAT, FQNNGV. This CDR3 contains 14 residues. Turning to this clone: Its specificity is unknown.

Sequencing input: PBMCs. The sequence derives from a woman aged 45-65 years in good health and CMV-seropositive. V is TRBV11-2 and J is TRBJ1-6; D is undetermined. CDR3 residues: CASSLEEKRSPLHF. CDR3 coding DNA: TGTGCCAGCAGCTTAGAGGAGAAAAGATCTCCCCTCCACTTT. Full variable domain (outside the CDR3, taken from reference TRBV11-2 and TRBJ1-6): EAGVAQSPRYKIIEKRQSVAFWCNPISGHATLYWYQQILGQGPKLLIQFQNNGVVDDSQLPKDRFSAERLKGVDSTLKIQPAKLEDSAVYLCASSLEEKRSPLHFGNGTRLTVT.